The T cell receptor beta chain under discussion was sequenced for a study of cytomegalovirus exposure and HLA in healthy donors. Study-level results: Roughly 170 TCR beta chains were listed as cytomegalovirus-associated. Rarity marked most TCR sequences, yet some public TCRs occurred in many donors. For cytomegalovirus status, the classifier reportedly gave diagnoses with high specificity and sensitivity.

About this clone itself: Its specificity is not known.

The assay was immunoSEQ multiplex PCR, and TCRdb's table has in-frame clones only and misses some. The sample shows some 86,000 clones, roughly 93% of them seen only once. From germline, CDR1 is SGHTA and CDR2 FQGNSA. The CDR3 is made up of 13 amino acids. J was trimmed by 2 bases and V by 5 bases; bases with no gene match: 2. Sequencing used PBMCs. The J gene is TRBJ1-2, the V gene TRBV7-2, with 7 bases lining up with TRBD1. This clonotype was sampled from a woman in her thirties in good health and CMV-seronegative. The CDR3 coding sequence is TGTGCCAGCAGCCCGGGACAGAACTATGGCTACACCTTC. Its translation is CASSPGQNYGYTF.